A single T cell receptor beta chain is shown here with its context. Its antigen remains unidentified. This sample is drawn from a study of immune evolution from preneoplasia to lung adenocarcinoma. Patients had resection in Japan or China between about 2013 and 2017. TCRdb's copy holds only in-frame clones and misses some; the assay was immunoSEQ multiplex PCR. The sample contains 8,500 to 14,000 clones, more than 80% of which appear only once. This CDR3 has 15 residues. The V segment lost 2 bases and the J segment 5 bases; nucleotides outside the gene matches: 4. Germline V gene sequence: CDR1 MGHDK, CDR2 SYGVNS. The study, taken as a whole, reports: Clonality was highest in normal lung, lower in later-stage lesions apparently. Top clone frequencies peaked in normal lung, apparently declining through invasive adenocarcinoma.

This chain links TRBV25-1 with TRBJ2-1, with 9 bases matching TRBD1. This receptor was taken from a person between 65 and 79 years old with invasive lung adenocarcinoma. Specimen: FFPE invasive lung adenocarcinoma tissue. The CDR3 DNA reads TGTGCCAGCAGTGAACCGGGACAGGGTGACAATGAGCAGTTCTTC. It codes for CASSEPGQGDNEQFF.